A selection of T cell receptor beta chains follows, all from one sample in a study of cytomegalovirus exposure and HLA in healthy donors. The table came from immunoSEQ multiplex PCR; TCRdb's copy has only in-frame clones and leaves some out. The table shows under 200,000 clones, with 75% to 90% occurring only once. Sample: PBMCs. The origin of the receptors is a woman between 45 and 65 years old in good health and CMV-seropositive. Both conserved end residues are part of each CDR3. Clone size, where shown, is once, few, many, or a class for clones that have expanded.

TRBV28 | 15 | few | CAIGLAGGPGETQYF
TRBV2 | 15 | NA | CASSEDQAGAGEQFF
TRBV19 | 12 | NA | CASSISGDEQYF
TRBV5-1 | 13 | few | CASSRKGDTEAFF
TRBV7-9 | 16 | NA | CSSSQGAGGAYNEQFF
TRBV15 | 15 | NA | CATSRGGLRTDTQYF
TRBV10-3 | 17 | NA | CAISTVDSSGGTDTQYF
TRBV7-2 | 16 | NA | CASSLAPSGSYNEQFF
TRBV5-1 | 15 | once | CASKIDENRGPEQFF
TRBV7-2 | 16 | NA | CASSAYRGPGNQPQHF
TRBV29-1 | 11 | NA | CSVETAETQYF
TRBV7-9 | 14 | NA | CASSLVWGGNEQFF
TRBV2 | 14 | NA | CASSDTRRSYGYTF
TRBV27 | 15 | NA | CASSLGQRGAYGYTF
TRBV29-1 | 11 | once | CSVVRNTEAFF
TRBV19 | 11 | NA | CASSVLGEQFF
TRBV4-1 | 15 | NA | CASSQDWEGNTEAFF
TRBV30 | 14 | NA | CAWSRGLPTGELFF
TRBV2 | 15 | NA | CASSPEADYTDTQYF
TRBV2 | 16 | NA | CASSVTSGQLGNTIYF
TRBV4-1 | 13 | few | CASRGQPNTEAFF
TRBV7-2 | 15 | NA | CASSLAAGGPIEQFF